These 28 T cell receptor beta chains were sequenced from one sample in a study of blood T cell repertoires in COVID-19. Data came from immunoSEQ multiplex PCR; TCRdb stores just in-frame clones and leaves some out. The table shows more than 40,000 clones, with 90% occurring only once. Input material: peripheral blood. The origin of the receptors is a man aged 65 to 79 with acute or convalescent COVID-19.

This chain links TRBV4-1 with TRBJ1-6; D is perhaps TRBD1 (5 bases). The CDR3 is 15 residues long. The V end lost 2 bases, the J end lost 7 bases, and 12 bases lay between the germline ends. Germline lookup yields CDR1 MGHRA and CDR2 YSYEKL. The CDR3: CASSQMDQGNSPLHF. The CDR3 nucleotides read TGCGCCAGCAGCCAAATGGACCAGGGAAATTCACCCCTCCACTTT.

V is TRBV6-6 and J is TRBJ2-1; 8 nucleotides match TRBD2. CDR3 length: 17 amino acids. Germline CDR1 MNHNY, CDR2 SVGAGI (reference sequence). The V gene end was trimmed by 5 bases and the J gene end by 4 bases; junction bases not matched to a gene: 13. The CDR3 DNA sequence: TGTGCCAGCAGTCTCCGGGTTAGCGGGGTTATGTACAATGAGCAGTTCTTC. Protein product: CASSLRVSGVMYNEQFF.

This clone is a singleton in its sample. The J gene is TRBJ1-1, the V gene TRBV6-5, with 7 positions matching TRBD1. This CDR3 comprises 14 residues. V dropped 6 bases and J dropped 0; count of bases not matched to a gene: 4. CDR1 is MNHEY and CDR2 is SVGAGI in the germline V gene. The CDR3 DNA is TGTGCCAGCAGCAAGACAGGGATGAACACTGAAGCTTTCTTT. Residues: CASSKTGMNTEAFF.

The chain links TRBV6-5 to TRBJ2-7; 10 bases are shared with TRBD1. The CDR3 is 14 amino acids. V lost 5 bases and J lost 2; bases outside the gene matches: 3. Germline V gene sequence: CDR1 MNHEY, CDR2 SVGAGI. The CDR3 protein is CASSHGQGAYEQYF. The CDR3 coding sequence is TGTGCCAGCAGTCACGGACAGGGGGCCTACGAGCAGTACTTC.

The rearrangement uses TRBV14 and TRBJ1-1; tentative D call: TRBD1 (5 bases). The germline gives CDR1 SGHDN, CDR2 FVKESK. V lost 6 bases and J lost 0, with 14 bases in between. CDR3 length: 15 amino acids. The DNA of the CDR3 is TGTGCCAGCAGTCGCTCCACAGGTATGAACACTGAAGCTTTCTTT. It yields the protein CASSRSTGMNTEAFF. Together with reference TRBV14 and TRBJ1-1, the CDR3 gives the full variable domain: EAGVTQFPSHSVIEKGQTVTLRCDPISGHDNLYWYRRVMGKEIKFLLHFVKESKQDESGMPNNRFLAERTGGTYSTLKVQPAELEDSGVYFCASSRSTGMNTEAFFGQGTRLTVV.

J is TRBJ2-7 and V is TRBV4-2; TRBD2 might be the D (6 bases). CDR1 and CDR2 from the germline V gene are LGHNA and YNFKEQ. The CDR3 loop spans 17 amino acids. The ends were cut back, 0 bases at V and 4 bases at J, with 19 bases in the middle. The CDR3 here is CASSQDRALGGWYEQYF. The CDR3 DNA is TGTGCCAGCAGCCAAGATAGGGCTCTAGGAGGGTGGTACGAGCAGTACTTC.

The V call is TRBV5-5, the J call TRBJ2-7, with a tentative D call TRBD1 (6 bases). The CDR3 covers 18 residues. V was trimmed by 4 bases and J by 0 bases, leaving 23 bases between them. Germline V CDR1 and CDR2: SGHKS, YYEKEE (reference sequence). CDR3 sequence: CASSPLPAQTGLSYEQYF. CDR3 bases: TGTGCCAGCAGCCCTCTCCCCGCCCAGACAGGCCTCTCCTACGAGCAGTACTTC.

This chain connects TRBV9 to TRBJ1-6; D gene ambiguous. Germline V CDR1 and CDR2: SGDLS, YYNGEE. The V end lost 0 bases, the J end lost 7 bases, and 8 bases lay between the germline ends. The CDR3 covers 14 residues. The CDR3 reads CASSVAGYNSPLHF. CDR3 DNA sequence: TGTGCCAGCAGCGTAGCGGGTTACAATTCACCCCTCCACTTT.

The chain uses TRBV24-1 and TRBJ2-2, with D tentatively TRBD1 (8 bases). V dropped 12 bases and J dropped 6 bases, with 16 bases sitting between them. The CDR3 sequence is 13 residues long. CDR1 and CDR2 from the germline V gene are KGHDR and SFDVKD. CDR3 residues: CAATGGVPGELFF. The CDR3 nucleotides are TGTGCCGCAACAGGGGGGGTCCCCGGGGAGCTGTTTTTT.

The chain joins TRBV30 to TRBJ1-2; 8 bases are shared with TRBD1. The CDR3 runs to 15 residues. CDR1 and CDR2 from the germline V gene are GTSNPN and SVGIG (reference sequence). Trimming removed 0 bases from V and 7 bases from J; junction bases left unmatched: 10. The DNA for the CDR3 is TGTGCCTGGAGTGTAAAAGGACAGGGCGGACGTGGCTACACCTTC. This sequence encodes CAWSVKGQGGRGYTF. Using reference TRBV30 and TRBJ1-2 for the parts outside the CDR3, the full variable domain is SQTIHQWPATLVQPVGSPLSLECTVEGTSNPNLYWYRQAAGRGLQLLFYSVGIGQISSEVPQNLSASRPQDRQFILSSKKLLLSDSGFYLCAWSVKGQGGRGYTFGSGTRLTVV.

The CDR3 loop reads CASSTEGHNEQFF. DNA for the CDR3: TGTGCCAGCAGCACGGAGGGACACAATGAGCAGTTCTTC. The genes are TRBV9 and TRBJ2-1, with D perhaps matching TRBD2 (6 bases). The V end lost 4 bases, the J end lost 5 bases, and 10 bases lay between the germline ends. Germline V gives CDR1 SGDLS, CDR2 YYNGEE. This CDR3 spans 13 amino acids.

This chain links TRBV5-4 with TRBJ2-7, with TRBD1 matching 9 bases. This CDR3 contains 16 residues. CDR1 and CDR2 from the germline V gene are SGHNT and YYREEE (reference sequence). V dropped 3 bases and J dropped 2; count of bases not matched to a gene: 9. Here the CDR3 reads CASSSETGGKTYEQYF. As DNA, the CDR3 is TGTGCCAGCAGCTCGGAGACAGGGGGGAAGACCTACGAGCAGTACTTC.

The gene calls are TRBV19 and TRBJ1-1, with unresolved D. The CDR3 runs to 15 residues. Trimming pared 4 bases from V and 0 bases from J, leaving 12 bases between. Germline V gene data show CDR1 as LNHDA and CDR2 as SQIVND (reference sequence). The CDR3 region is CASSTAPTLNTEAFF. As DNA, the CDR3 is TGTGCCAGTAGTACCGCGCCTACCTTGAACACTGAAGCTTTCTTT.

This rearrangement joins TRBV19 to TRBJ1-4, with 8 nucleotides matching TRBD1. Per germline, CDR1 LNHDA and CDR2 SQIVND (reference sequence). The CDR3 contains 14 residues. V lost 7 bases, J lost 8 bases, and 9 bases stayed unmatched. Here the CDR3 reads CASTGRGPEEKLFF. CDR3 nucleotides: TGTGCCAGTACGGGCAGGGGGCCGGAGGAAAAACTGTTTTTT.

The V and J genes are TRBV18 and TRBJ1-6; D might be TRBD1 (5 bases). Between the trimmed V and J ends, which lost 6 bases and 7 bases, there was a span of 13 bases. The CDR3 spans 14 residues. In germline, CDR1 is KGHSH, CDR2 LQKENI. The chain's CDR3 is CASSPQGWNSPLHF. The CDR3 region has the DNA TGTGCCAGCTCTCCTCAGGGTTGGAATTCACCCCTCCACTTT. The whole variable domain, filled in from reference TRBV18 and TRBJ1-6, reads NAGVMQNPRHLVRRRGQEARLRCSPMKGHSHVYWYRQLPEEGLKFMVYLQKENIIDESGMPKERFSAEFPKEGPSILRIQQVVRGDSAAYFCASSPQGWNSPLHFGNGTRLTVT.

The rearrangement links TRBV7-9 to TRBJ2-7, with TRBD2 as a possible D gene (5 bases). Looked up from germline, CDR1 is SEHNR and CDR2 is FQNEAQ (reference sequence). Deletions cut 0 bases from V and 2 bases from J, with 8 bases between. The CDR3 is 14 amino acids. In nucleotides, the CDR3 is TGTGCCAGCAGCTTAGCCGGGGTAACCTACGAGCAGTACTTC. Its protein is CASSLAGVTYEQYF.

The chain combines TRBV18 with TRBJ2-7, with 7 bases that match TRBD2. There are 15 residues in the CDR3. Trimming at V came to 5 bases and at J to 4 bases, leaving 11 bases not matched to a gene. From germline, CDR1 is KGHSH and CDR2 LQKENI. The CDR3 sequence: CASSWGPGGSYEQYF. The CDR3 nucleotides are TGTGCCAGCTCATGGGGACCGGGAGGTAGTTACGAGCAGTACTTC. The whole variable domain, remainder taken from reference TRBV18 and TRBJ2-7, is NAGVMQNPRHLVRRRGQEARLRCSPMKGHSHVYWYRQLPEEGLKFMVYLQKENIIDESGMPKERFSAEFPKEGPSILRIQQVVRGDSAAYFCASSWGPGGSYEQYFGPGTRLTVT.

This chain joins TRBV5-1 and TRBJ2-1, with 9 bases matching TRBD2. CDR1 and CDR2 from the germline V gene are SGHRS and YFSETQ. Losses at the gene ends were 0 bases for V and 4 bases for J; bases not matched to a gene: 8. The CDR3 runs to 17 residues. CDR3 amino acids: CASSLASGVLLYNEQFF. CDR3 in DNA: TGCGCCAGCAGCTTGGCTAGCGGGGTACTACTTTACAATGAGCAGTTCTTC.

The V gene is TRBV7-2, the J gene TRBJ1-5, with D possibly TRBD1 on 5 matching bases. The CDR3 length is 17 residues. Germline loops: CDR1 SGHTA, CDR2 FQGNSA. The ends were cut back, 5 bases at V and 4 bases at J, with 21 bases in the middle. This CDR3 is CASSLNRGGEGNQPQHF. The CDR3 DNA is TGTGCCAGCAGCCTAAACCGTGGAGGGGAGGGAAATCAGCCCCAGCATTTT.

This clone was seen a single time. The chain links TRBV6-5 to TRBJ2-1; D may be TRBD1 (5 bases). CDR3 length equals 15 residues. Germline V gives CDR1 MNHEY, CDR2 SVGAGI. V was clipped by 6 bases and J by 7 bases, with 19 bases between them. The CDR3 DNA reads as TGTGCCAGCAGAGGCCCAAAGGTGGGGCGGAATGAGCAGTTCTTC. Translating it yields CASRGPKVGRNEQFF.

V usage is TRBV9 and J usage is TRBJ2-7; the match to TRBD2 covers 8 bases. The CDR3 is made up of 16 amino acids. In germline, CDR1 is SGDLS, CDR2 YYNGEE. J was trimmed by 3 bases and V by 7 bases; bases with no gene match: 15. The CDR3 is CASSVGPGAGGYEQYF. CDR3 sequence (DNA): TGTGCCAGCTCCGTGGGCCCCGGGGCGGGGGGCTACGAGCAGTACTTC.

The gene calls are TRBV24-1 and TRBJ1-2; D may be TRBD1 (5 bases). Germline CDR1 and CDR2: KGHDR and SFDVKD. CDR3 length equals 15 residues. The V end was cut by 4 bases, the J end by 8 bases, with 19 bases between. CDR3 DNA: TGTGCCACCAGTGACCACAACACACCCAGGGTCGGCTACACCTTC. Translation gives CATSDHNTPRVGYTF.

The chain is built from TRBV7-9 and TRBJ1-3, with 7 bases aligning to TRBD1. With V trimmed by 5 bases and J by 2 bases, 9 bases remained unmatched. The CDR3 totals 16 residues. Germline V gives CDR1 SEHNR, CDR2 FQNEAQ (reference sequence). CDR3 nucleotide sequence: TGTGCCAGCAGCGTTCCGGACAGGCATGCTGGAAACACCATATATTTT. Its translation: CASSVPDRHAGNTIYF.

The CDR3 loop is CASSYGGGGELFF. In nucleotides, the CDR3 is TGTGCCAGCAGTTACGGGGGAGGCGGGGAGCTGTTTTTT. The chain carries TRBV6-5 and TRBJ2-2; D possibly corresponds to TRBD2 (6 bases). Germline loops: CDR1 MNHEY, CDR2 SVGAGI. V was cut by 2 bases and J by 7 bases, with 8 bases left in between. The CDR3 length is 13 residues.

The chain carries TRBV10-2 and TRBJ1-2; D is perhaps TRBD1 (5 bases). V lost 5 bases to trimming and J lost 2 bases, with 6 bases between them. Germline CDR1 and CDR2: WSHSY and SAAADI. The CDR3 contains 12 residues. The CDR3 DNA follows: TGCGCCAGCAGTTCAGGGAACTATGGCTACACCTTC. The encoded protein is CASSSGNYGYTF.

This clone was found a few times. V and J are TRBV7-3 and TRBJ2-1, with 8 bases matching TRBD2. The CDR3 consists of 16 residues. Trimming removed 3 bases from V and 10 bases from J; junction bases left unmatched: 14. CDR1 is SGHTA and CDR2 is FQGTGA in the germline V gene. This CDR3 reads CASSFTGTSNVGEQFF. The CDR3 nucleotides are TGTGCCAGCAGCTTTACCGGGACTAGTAATGTCGGGGAGCAGTTCTTC. The entire variable domain, with the rest obtained from reference TRBV7-3 and TRBJ2-1, is as follows: GAGVSQTPSNKVTEKGKYVELRCDPISGHTALYWYRQSLGQGPEFLIYFQGTGAADDSGLPNDRFFAVRPEGSVSTLKIQRTERGDSAVYLCASSFTGTSNVGEQFFGPGTRLTVL.

This clone was seen once. V and J are TRBV12-3 or TRBV12-4 and TRBJ2-7, with D tentatively TRBD1 (5 bases). V dropped 4 bases and J dropped 5 bases, with 9 bases sitting between them. This CDR3 contains 12 residues. The CDR3 nucleotides read TGTGCCAGCAGTTCCGGACACCACGAGCAGTACTTC. This translates into CASSSGHHEQYF.

This chain uses TRBV19 with TRBJ1-1, with 10 bases that match TRBD1. CDR1 is LNHDA and CDR2 is SQIVND in the germline V gene (reference sequence). J lost 10 bases, V lost 1 base, and 3 bases had no gene match. This CDR3 comprises 13 residues. The CDR3 bases are TGTGCCAGTAGTATAGGAAGGGACAGGGGAGCTTTCTTT. Protein: CASSIGRDRGAFF. The full variable domain, with the rest looked up from reference TRBV19 and TRBJ1-1, is DGGITQSPKYLFRKEGQNVTLSCEQNLNHDAMYWYRQDPGQGLRLIYYSQIVNDFQKGDIAEGYSVSREKKESFPLTVTSAQKNPTAFYLCASSIGRDRGAFFGQGTRLTVV.